Listed below are T cell receptor beta chains from one sample, sequenced in a study of blood T cell repertoires in COVID-19. Profiled with immunoSEQ multiplex PCR; TCRdb holds only in-frame clones, not every one. The sample consists of roughly 250,000 clones, about 91% of them appearing once. The sample consisted of PBMCs or T cells enriched from blood (not recorded which). The receptors were gathered from a woman in her thirties or forties with acute COVID-19. Each CDR3 is given with its conserved first and last residue. The D gene is left open where the match is weak. Where a row states a size, it is once, few, many or the class of an expanded clone; other rows omit it.

TRBJ1-1	NA	NA	TRBV19	TGTGCCAGTAGTCTTCTTACCCAGGGGACTGAAGCTTTCTTT	CASSLLTQGTEAFF
TRBJ2-6	NA	NA	TRBV3-1/TRBV3-2	TGTGCCAGCAGCCAAGACTCCGTCCAGGCCTCATCCTACTCTGGGGCCAACGTCCTGACTTTC	CASSQDSVQASSYSGANVLTF
TRBJ2-2	NA	NA	TRBV3-1/TRBV3-2	TGTGCCAGCAGCCAGAGCGGAGGGAACACCGGGGAGCTGTTTTTT	CASSQSGGNTGELFF
TRBJ2-3	TRBD1	NA	TRBV27	TGTGCCAGTACCCGACAGGGGGGCACAGATACGCAGTATTTT	CASTRQGGTDTQYF
TRBJ1-5	TRBD1	few	TRBV30	TGTGCCTGGAGCCCGACAGGGAATCAGCCCCAGCATTTT	CAWSPTGNQPQHF
TRBJ2-1	TRBD1	few	TRBV11-3	TGTGCCAGCAGCTTTTCGACAGGGACCAGGGGGAATGAGCAGTTCTTC	CASSFSTGTRGNEQFF
TRBJ1-4	TRBD1	NA	TRBV28	TGTGCCAGTAGACAGGGCACTAATGAAAAACTGTTTTTT	CASRQGTNEKLFF
TRBJ2-1	NA	NA	TRBV11-2	TGTGCCAGCAGCTTAGGGCGAGGCGGCGGGGTGGGTGAGCAGTTCTTC	CASSLGRGGGVGEQFF
TRBJ2-1	TRBD2	NA	TRBV27	TGTGCCAGCAGTTCCCCGAGCGGGAGGGCCCGAAATGAGCAGTTCTTC	CASSSPSGRARNEQFF
TRBJ1-2	NA	once	TRBV7-9	TGTGCCAGCAGCCCTACGGAACAGGGATACGGCTACACCTTC	CASSPTEQGYGYTF
TRBJ2-1	TRBD2	once	TRBV24-1	TGTGCCACCAGTGACTCCGGGACTAGTTTTGGTGAGCAGTTCTTC	CATSDSGTSFGEQFF
TRBJ2-7	NA	NA	TRBV9	TGTGCCAGCAGCGGGGTGGGACAATCCTACGAGCAGTACTTC	CASSGVGQSYEQYF
TRBJ2-3	NA	NA	TRBV28	TGTGCCAGCCGAACCGGGACAAGTTTTCCAGATACGCAGTATTTT	CASRTGTSFPDTQYF
TRBJ1-2	NA	NA	TRBV12-3/TRBV12-4	TGTGCCAGCAGTTTTCTGGCAGGTGGCTACACCTTC	CASSFLAGGYTF
TRBJ1-3	NA	NA	TRBV7-6	TGTGCCAGCAGCTTAGTGGAGGGGCACTCTGGAAACACCATATATTTT	CASSLVEGHSGNTIYF
TRBJ2-1	TRBD2	NA	TRBV7-2	TGTGCCAGCAGCTCCCCGGGAGGGGGGCAGTATGAGCAGTTCTTC	CASSSPGGGQYEQFF
TRBJ2-5	NA	NA	TRBV18	TGTGCCAGCTCACCGCAATTGGGGGGAGTCCAAGAGACCCAGTACTTC	CASSPQLGGVQETQYF
TRBJ1-6	NA	NA	TRBV30	TGTGCCTGGAGTTTTTTTTTGGCTCTTGAACTCCACTTT	CAWSFFLALELHF
TRBJ1-6	NA	NA	TRBV5-1	TGCGCCAGCAGCTTGACATCCTATAATTCACCCCTCCACTTT	CASSLTSYNSPLHF
TRBJ2-2	NA	NA	TRBV4-1	TGCGCCAGCAGCCGCGGGGATCTTCAAACCGGGGAGCTGTTTTTT	CASSRGDLQTGELFF